What follows describes a single TCR beta chain. The antigen remains undetermined. The data were obtained in a study of cytomegalovirus exposure and HLA in healthy donors. The germline gives CDR1 SGHTA, CDR2 FQGNSA. The CDR3 is 16 residues long. The study ran its PCR with 60 Vbeta and 13 Jbeta primers. Libraries were prepared by immunoSEQ multiplex PCR; TCRdb keeps only in-frame clonotypes and omits some of them. There are fewer than 80,000 clones in the sample; about three quarters occur only once, and 20% to 30% lies in the top ten. Study findings and constraints: The study labeled 170 or so TCR beta chains cytomegalovirus-associated.

Source material: PBMCs. The rearrangement uses TRBV7-2 and TRBJ2-5; D perhaps matches TRBD1 (5 bases). The J call may be in error: the DNA end matches TRBJ2-7 better. This clonotype originated in a man in his forties or fifties in good health and CMV-seropositive. The CDR3 loop reads CASSSRPGGATPEQYF. The DNA of the CDR3 is TGTGCCAGCAGCTCCCGACCGGGTGGGGCCACGCCCGAGCAGTACTTC.